These T cell receptor beta chains were read from a single sample in a study of cytomegalovirus exposure and HLA in healthy donors. Method: immunoSEQ multiplex PCR; TCRdb's copy keeps in-frame clones and lacks some. The sample includes 130,000 to 150,000 clones, 80% to 85% seen only once; the top ten take approximately 3.6%. Sequencing was performed on PBMCs. The origin of the receptors is a male donor in good health and CMV-seronegative. CDR3s include the opening cysteine and the closing phenylalanine or tryptophan. Each record gives: D gene, J gene, clone size, V gene, CDR3 DNA, CDR3 protein. A D gene is named only where the DNA matches it firmly. Clone size appears in some rows only: once, few, many, or a class for an expanded clone.

D gene: TRBD1
J gene: TRBJ1-1
clone size: NA
V gene: TRBV5-8
CDR3 DNA: TGTGCCAGCAGCTTAAGACAGGGGGCTATGAACACTGAAGCTTTCTTT
CDR3 protein: CASSLRQGAMNTEAFF

D gene: TRBD1
J gene: TRBJ2-3
clone size: NA
V gene: TRBV7-9
CDR3 DNA: TGTTCCAGCAGCTTGGGACAGGGGTTCCCTCCTAGCACAGATACGCAGTATTTT
CDR3 protein: CSSSLGQGFPPSTDTQYF

D gene: NA
J gene: TRBJ1-5
clone size: NA
V gene: TRBV5-6
CDR3 DNA: TGTGCCAGCAGTGTACACAATCAGCCCCAGCATTTT
CDR3 protein: CASSVHNQPQHF

D gene: NA
J gene: TRBJ2-1
clone size: NA
V gene: TRBV9
CDR3 DNA: TGTGCCAGCAGCGTAGCAAAAGTCAGCGGCTACAATGAGCAGTTCTTC
CDR3 protein: CASSVAKVSGYNEQFF

D gene: NA
J gene: TRBJ1-4
clone size: NA
V gene: TRBV28
CDR3 DNA: TGTGCCAGCAGTCCCCCCCAAGGGGGTGTTGAAAAACTGTTTTTT
CDR3 protein: CASSPPQGGVEKLFF

D gene: TRBD1
J gene: TRBJ1-2
clone size: few
V gene: TRBV9
CDR3 DNA: TGTGCCAGCAGCGACCCGGGACAGTCTAGCTACACCTTC
CDR3 protein: CASSDPGQSSYTF

D gene: NA
J gene: TRBJ1-6
clone size: NA
V gene: TRBV27
CDR3 DNA: TGTGCCAGCAGTTTAGAATACGCCTACTATAATTCACCCCTCCACTTT
CDR3 protein: CASSLEYAYYNSPLHF

D gene: NA
J gene: TRBJ1-6
clone size: few
V gene: TRBV28
CDR3 DNA: TGTGCCAGCAGTTTGCCACAGGGATTTTATAATTCACCCCTCCACTTT
CDR3 protein: CASSLPQGFYNSPLHF

D gene: TRBD1
J gene: TRBJ1-2
clone size: NA
V gene: TRBV14
CDR3 DNA: TGTGCCAGCAGCCAGGACCAAGGACAGGGATATGGCTATGGCTACACCTTC
CDR3 protein: CASSQDQGQGYGYGYTF

D gene: NA
J gene: TRBJ1-6
clone size: NA
V gene: TRBV21-1
CDR3 DNA: TGTGCCAGCACCTCGGACAGCACCAATTCACCCCTCCACTTT
CDR3 protein: CASTSDSTNSPLHF

D gene: TRBD2
J gene: TRBJ2-3
clone size: NA
V gene: TRBV7-9
CDR3 DNA: TGTGCCAGCAGCTTCTTAGCGGGAGAGGGAGATACGCAGTATTTT
CDR3 protein: CASSFLAGEGDTQYF

D gene: TRBD2
J gene: TRBJ2-1
clone size: NA
V gene: TRBV19
CDR3 DNA: TGTGCCAGTAACCCGGGGGGATCCTACAATGAGCAGTTCTTC
CDR3 protein: CASNPGGSYNEQFF

D gene: TRBD2
J gene: TRBJ2-2
clone size: few
V gene: TRBV5-1
CDR3 DNA: TGCGCCAGCAGCTTGCCTAGCGGGATGAACACCGGGGAGCTGTTTTTT
CDR3 protein: CASSLPSGMNTGELFF

D gene: TRBD2
J gene: TRBJ2-1
clone size: NA
V gene: TRBV7-3
CDR3 DNA: TGTGCCAGCAGCAAACCAAGCGGGGGGGCAAATGAGCAGTTCTTC
CDR3 protein: CASSKPSGGANEQFF

D gene: TRBD2
J gene: TRBJ2-7
clone size: NA
V gene: TRBV7-9
CDR3 DNA: TGTGCCAGCAGCAGAGCGGGAGAAGTGTACGAGCAGTACTTC
CDR3 protein: CASSRAGEVYEQYF

D gene: TRBD1
J gene: TRBJ1-2
clone size: NA
V gene: TRBV5-5
CDR3 DNA: TGTGCCAGCAGCGGAGGACAGGGGGAGGAGGGCTATGGCTACACCTTC
CDR3 protein: CASSGGQGEEGYGYTF

D gene: NA
J gene: TRBJ1-1
clone size: NA
V gene: TRBV15
CDR3 DNA: TGTGCCACCAGCAGAAGATTCGGGGTTAACACTGAAGCTTTCTTT
CDR3 protein: CATSRRFGVNTEAFF

D gene: NA
J gene: TRBJ1-5
clone size: NA
V gene: TRBV28
CDR3 DNA: TGTGCCAGCAGTTTTGGGCAGGGGAATCAGCCCCAGCATTTT
CDR3 protein: CASSFGQGNQPQHF

D gene: TRBD2
J gene: TRBJ2-1
clone size: NA
V gene: TRBV13
CDR3 DNA: TGTGCCAGCAGCTTACGGGGGGGTGAGCAGTTCTTC
CDR3 protein: CASSLRGGEQFF

D gene: TRBD1
J gene: TRBJ1-5
clone size: NA
V gene: TRBV6-1
CDR3 DNA: TGTGCCAGCAGTGACAACAGGGGCCGGCAGCCCCAGCATTTT
CDR3 protein: CASSDNRGRQPQHF

D gene: NA
J gene: TRBJ1-4
clone size: few
V gene: TRBV21-1
CDR3 DNA: TGTGCCAGCAACAAAAGAGAGAGAAACAGGGGGCGAGCTAATGAAAAACTGTTTTTT
CDR3 protein: CASNKRERNRGRANEKLFF

D gene: NA
J gene: TRBJ1-2
clone size: NA
V gene: TRBV7-9
CDR3 DNA: TGTGCCAGCAGCCTCGGACAGCCGTCCAACTATGGCTACACCTTC
CDR3 protein: CASSLGQPSNYGYTF

D gene: TRBD1
J gene: TRBJ2-3
clone size: NA
V gene: TRBV5-1
CDR3 DNA: TGCGCCAGCAGCTGGACAGGGGACTACACAGATACGCAGTATTTT
CDR3 protein: CASSWTGDYTDTQYF

D gene: TRBD1
J gene: TRBJ1-3
clone size: NA
V gene: TRBV13
CDR3 DNA: TGTGCCAGCAGCTCGCCGGGACAGCATGGAAACACCATATATTTT
CDR3 protein: CASSSPGQHGNTIYF

D gene: NA
J gene: TRBJ1-4
clone size: once
V gene: TRBV7-9
CDR3 DNA: TGTGCCAGCAGCTCGCGACTACAGAGTAAAAATGAAAAACTGTTTTTT
CDR3 protein: CASSSRLQSKNEKLFF

D gene: NA
J gene: TRBJ2-5
clone size: NA
V gene: TRBV11-2
CDR3 DNA: TGTGCCAGCAGCTCATACAGTCTGAGGGCGAGGGAGACCCAGTACTTC
CDR3 protein: CASSSYSLRARETQYF

D gene: TRBD1
J gene: TRBJ1-2
clone size: NA
V gene: TRBV7-3
CDR3 DNA: TGTGCCAGCAGCTTAGACCCACAGGGGGGGGCCTATGGCTACACCTTC
CDR3 protein: CASSLDPQGGAYGYTF

D gene: NA
J gene: TRBJ2-1
clone size: NA
V gene: TRBV6-6
CDR3 DNA: TGTGCCAGCAGTCCGGACAACGAGCAGTTCTTC
CDR3 protein: CASSPDNEQFF

D gene: NA
J gene: TRBJ1-1
clone size: NA
V gene: TRBV6-1
CDR3 DNA: TGTGCCAGCAGTGAGGGGGACTACACTGAAGCTTTCTTT
CDR3 protein: CASSEGDYTEAFF

D gene: NA
J gene: TRBJ2-5
clone size: NA
V gene: TRBV9
CDR3 DNA: TGTGCCAGCAGCGTAGCTGGCAGCCAAGAGACCCAGTACTTC
CDR3 protein: CASSVAGSQETQYF

D gene: TRBD1
J gene: TRBJ1-6
clone size: NA
V gene: TRBV28
CDR3 DNA: TGTGCCAGTATCTTCCAGGGGGTGGCGGATTCACCCCTCCACTTT
CDR3 protein: CASIFQGVADSPLHF

D gene: NA
J gene: TRBJ2-7
clone size: NA
V gene: TRBV11-2
CDR3 DNA: TGTGCCAGCAGCCACTACGAGCAGTACTTC
CDR3 protein: CASSHYEQYF

D gene: TRBD1
J gene: TRBJ2-7
clone size: NA
V gene: TRBV14
CDR3 DNA: TGTGCCAGCAGCCAGACAGGGTTGGAAGAGCAGTACTTC
CDR3 protein: CASSQTGLEEQYF

D gene: TRBD2
J gene: TRBJ2-3
clone size: NA
V gene: TRBV13
CDR3 DNA: TGTGCCAGCAGCCGCGGGACTAGGGGGGATACGCAGTATTTT
CDR3 protein: CASSRGTRGDTQYF

D gene: TRBD1
J gene: TRBJ2-3
clone size: NA
V gene: TRBV5-1
CDR3 DNA: TGCGCCAGCAGCTTTCCCGGGACAGGGGTCTCAGATACGCAGTATTTT
CDR3 protein: CASSFPGTGVSDTQYF

D gene: TRBD2
J gene: TRBJ2-1
clone size: NA
V gene: TRBV4-2
CDR3 DNA: TGTGCCAGCACCCGAGCTCTTGCGGGAGTCGGTAGGGTTGATGAGCAGTTCTTC
CDR3 protein: CASTRALAGVGRVDEQFF

D gene: NA
J gene: TRBJ2-7
clone size: NA
V gene: TRBV27
CDR3 DNA: TGTGCCAGCAGTTCGCGACAGGAGCAGTACTTC
CDR3 protein: CASSSRQEQYF

D gene: TRBD1
J gene: TRBJ1-6
clone size: NA
V gene: TRBV27
CDR3 DNA: TGTGCCAGCAGTGTCACCGGGACAGGGGCGATTAATTCACCCCTCCACTTT
CDR3 protein: CASSVTGTGAINSPLHF

D gene: TRBD1
J gene: TRBJ1-5
clone size: NA
V gene: TRBV19
CDR3 DNA: TGTGCCAGTAGATCGGCCGGGACAGGGAGACAGCCCCAGCATTTT
CDR3 protein: CASRSAGTGRQPQHF

D gene: NA
J gene: TRBJ2-5
clone size: once
V gene: TRBV19
CDR3 DNA: TGTGCCAGTAGTATAAGACCGAGGGTAGAGACCCAGTACTTC
CDR3 protein: CASSIRPRVETQYF

D gene: NA
J gene: TRBJ2-7
clone size: once
V gene: TRBV7-6
CDR3 DNA: TGTGCCAGCAGCTTCGGACAAGGGTCCTACGAGCAGTACTTC
CDR3 protein: CASSFGQGSYEQYF

D gene: NA
J gene: TRBJ1-1
clone size: once
V gene: TRBV14
CDR3 DNA: TGTGCCAGCCTACGCGGGGGAGCGAACACTGAAGCTTTCTTT
CDR3 protein: CASLRGGANTEAFF

D gene: TRBD1
J gene: TRBJ1-6
clone size: NA
V gene: TRBV2
CDR3 DNA: TGTGCCAGTTTCCCGGACAGGGGTTATTCACCCCTCCACTTT
CDR3 protein: CASFPDRGYSPLHF

D gene: TRBD1
J gene: TRBJ1-1
clone size: NA
V gene: TRBV2
CDR3 DNA: TGTGCCAGCAGTGAAGCTTACTTTATGGGACAGGGGGAGGCTGAAGCTTTCTTT
CDR3 protein: CASSEAYFMGQGEAEAFF

D gene: NA
J gene: TRBJ1-5
clone size: NA
V gene: TRBV19
CDR3 DNA: TGTGCCAGTAGCACTCGGCCCCAGCATTTT
CDR3 protein: CASSTRPQHF

D gene: NA
J gene: TRBJ2-3
clone size: NA
V gene: TRBV18
CDR3 DNA: TGTGCCAGCTCACGCCAGGAAGGCACAGATACGCAGTATTTT
CDR3 protein: CASSRQEGTDTQYF

D gene: TRBD1
J gene: TRBJ2-2
clone size: NA
V gene: TRBV6-5
CDR3 DNA: TGTGCCAGCAGTGCACAGGGGGCTGTCACCGGGGAGCTGTTTTTT
CDR3 protein: CASSAQGAVTGELFF

D gene: NA
J gene: TRBJ1-4
clone size: NA
V gene: TRBV16
CDR3 DNA: TGTGCCAGCAGCCTCATGCCCGGGACACGAAAACTGTTTTTT
CDR3 protein: CASSLMPGTRKLFF

D gene: NA
J gene: TRBJ2-7
clone size: few
V gene: TRBV28
CDR3 DNA: TGTGCCAGCAGTGTGGACTATTCATCTTACGAGCAGTACTTC
CDR3 protein: CASSVDYSSYEQYF

D gene: TRBD1
J gene: TRBJ1-5
clone size: NA
V gene: TRBV4-2
CDR3 DNA: TGTGCCAGCAGCCAAGATATTCGGGACAGGGTAGCGCATTTT
CDR3 protein: CASSQDIRDRVAHF

D gene: NA
J gene: TRBJ2-3
clone size: NA
V gene: TRBV7-2
CDR3 DNA: TGTGCCAGCAGCTCCCGGTTAGCGGTGAGACCTAGCACAGATACGCAGTATTTT
CDR3 protein: CASSSRLAVRPSTDTQYF

D gene: NA
J gene: TRBJ1-6
clone size: NA
V gene: TRBV25-1
CDR3 DNA: TGTGCCAGCAGTGAACAGGGTTCACCCCTCCACTTT
CDR3 protein: CASSEQGSPLHF

D gene: NA
J gene: TRBJ2-2
clone size: NA
V gene: TRBV2
CDR3 DNA: TGTGCCAGCAGAGTAGACACCGGGGAGCTGTTTTTT
CDR3 protein: CASRVDTGELFF

D gene: TRBD2
J gene: TRBJ2-2
clone size: NA
V gene: TRBV7-9
CDR3 DNA: TGTTCCAGCAGCTTTACGGGGGGGCAGAAGAACACCGGGGAGCTGTTTTTT
CDR3 protein: CSSSFTGGQKNTGELFF

D gene: NA
J gene: TRBJ1-1
clone size: NA
V gene: TRBV13
CDR3 DNA: TGTGCCAGCAGCTTAGGCCAGGGGAACATGAACACTGAAGCTTTCTTT
CDR3 protein: CASSLGQGNMNTEAFF

D gene: TRBD2
J gene: TRBJ2-2
clone size: NA
V gene: TRBV4-3
CDR3 DNA: TGCGCCAGCAGCCAAGATGGACTAGCGGGAGGGGGGACCGGGGAGCTGTTTTTT
CDR3 protein: CASSQDGLAGGGTGELFF

D gene: NA
J gene: TRBJ2-6
clone size: NA
V gene: TRBV4-2
CDR3 DNA: TGTGCCAGCAGCCAAGTGGCGGACACCTTTTTCCCCTCTGGGGCCAACGTCCTGACTTTC
CDR3 protein: CASSQVADTFFPSGANVLTF

D gene: TRBD1
J gene: TRBJ1-2
clone size: NA
V gene: TRBV4-1
CDR3 DNA: TGCGCCAGCAGCCATGATCCGGGACAGGGTGCTAACTATGGCTACACCTTC
CDR3 protein: CASSHDPGQGANYGYTF